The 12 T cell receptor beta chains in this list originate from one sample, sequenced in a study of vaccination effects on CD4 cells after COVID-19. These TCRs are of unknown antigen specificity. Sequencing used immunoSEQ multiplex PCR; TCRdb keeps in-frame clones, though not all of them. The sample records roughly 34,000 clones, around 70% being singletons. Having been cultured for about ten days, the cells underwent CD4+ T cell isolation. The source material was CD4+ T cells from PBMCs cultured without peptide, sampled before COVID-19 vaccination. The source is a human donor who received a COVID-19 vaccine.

CDR3 DNA: TGCAGTGCTAGTTTTCTCGGTGGGAACACTGAAGCTTTCTTT. Translated, it gives CSASFLGGNTEAFF. The chain joins TRBV20-1 to TRBJ1-1; D uncertain. Looked up from germline, CDR1 is DFQATT and CDR2 is SNEGSKA (reference sequence). Trimming cost V 3 bases and J 1 base, with 12 bases left between them. CDR3 length: 14 residues.

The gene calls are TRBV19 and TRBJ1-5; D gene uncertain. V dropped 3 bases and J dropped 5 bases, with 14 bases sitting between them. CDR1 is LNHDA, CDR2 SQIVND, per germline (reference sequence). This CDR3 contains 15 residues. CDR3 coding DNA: TGTGCCAGTAGTATTCGAGGGTCAACTTATCAGCCCCAGCATTTT. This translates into CASSIRGSTYQPQHF. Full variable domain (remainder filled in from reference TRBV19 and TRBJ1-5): DGGITQSPKYLFRKEGQNVTLSCEQNLNHDAMYWYRQDPGQGLRLIYYSQIVNDFQKGDIAEGYSVSREKKESFPLTVTSAQKNPTAFYLCASSIRGSTYQPQHFGDGTRLSIL.

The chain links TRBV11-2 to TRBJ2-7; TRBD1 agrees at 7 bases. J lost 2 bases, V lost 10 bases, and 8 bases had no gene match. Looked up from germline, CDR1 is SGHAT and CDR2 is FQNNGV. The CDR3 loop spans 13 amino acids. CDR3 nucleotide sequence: TGTGCCAATCGGACAGGCGAACCCTACGAGCAGTACTTC. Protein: CANRTGEPYEQYF.

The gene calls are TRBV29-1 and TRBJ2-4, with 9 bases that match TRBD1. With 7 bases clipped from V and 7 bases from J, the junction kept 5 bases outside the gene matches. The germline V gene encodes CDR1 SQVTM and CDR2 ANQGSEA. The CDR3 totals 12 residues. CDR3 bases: TGCAGCGGGGAGACAGGGGGTAACATTCAGTACTTC. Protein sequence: CSGETGGNIQYF.

The CDR3 loop is CASSEEGRFRGYTF. The CDR3 DNA follows: TGTGCCAGCAGTGAGGAGGGCAGGTTCCGTGGCTACACCTTC. This sequence joins TRBV6-1 and TRBJ1-2; D remains ambiguous. The V end was cut by 3 bases, the J end by 7 bases, with 15 bases between. The germline CDR1 and CDR2 sequences are MNHNS and SASEGT. The CDR3 consists of 14 residues.

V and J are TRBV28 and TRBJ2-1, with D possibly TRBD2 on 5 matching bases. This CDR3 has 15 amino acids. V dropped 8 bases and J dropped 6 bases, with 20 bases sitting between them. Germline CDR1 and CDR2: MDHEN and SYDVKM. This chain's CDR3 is CASVRGLLGRNEQFF. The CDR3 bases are TGTGCCAGCGTAAGAGGGCTATTAGGACGCAATGAGCAGTTCTTC.

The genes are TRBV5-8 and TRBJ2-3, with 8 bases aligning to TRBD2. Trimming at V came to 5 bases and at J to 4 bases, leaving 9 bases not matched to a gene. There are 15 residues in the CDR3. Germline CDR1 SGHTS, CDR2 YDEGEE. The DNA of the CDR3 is TGTGCCAGCAGGACGGCGAGCGGGAGAGCAGATACGCAGTATTTT. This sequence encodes CASRTASGRADTQYF.

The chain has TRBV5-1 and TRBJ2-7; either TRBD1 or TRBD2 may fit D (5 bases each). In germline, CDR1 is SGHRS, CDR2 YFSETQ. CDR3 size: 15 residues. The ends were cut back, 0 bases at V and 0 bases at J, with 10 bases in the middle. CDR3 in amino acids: CASSLVAGSSYEQYF. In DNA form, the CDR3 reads TGCGCCAGCAGCTTGGTGGCAGGGAGCTCCTACGAGCAGTACTTC.

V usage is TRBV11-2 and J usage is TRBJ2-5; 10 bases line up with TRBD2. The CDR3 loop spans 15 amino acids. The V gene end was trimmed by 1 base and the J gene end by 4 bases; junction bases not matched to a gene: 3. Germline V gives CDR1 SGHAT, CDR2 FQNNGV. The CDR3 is CASSLGTSGPETQYF. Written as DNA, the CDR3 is TGTGCCAGCAGCTTAGGGACTAGCGGACCAGAGACCCAGTACTTC. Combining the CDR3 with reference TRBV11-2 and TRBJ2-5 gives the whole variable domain EAGVAQSPRYKIIEKRQSVAFWCNPISGHATLYWYQQILGQGPKLLIQFQNNGVVDDSQLPKDRFSAERLKGVDSTLKIQPAKLEDSAVYLCASSLGTSGPETQYFGPGTRLLVL.

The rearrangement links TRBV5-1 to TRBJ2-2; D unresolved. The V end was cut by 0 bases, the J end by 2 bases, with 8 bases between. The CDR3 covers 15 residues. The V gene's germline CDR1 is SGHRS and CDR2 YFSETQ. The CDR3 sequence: CASSLGQINTGELFF. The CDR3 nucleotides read TGCGCCAGCAGCTTGGGGCAGATAAACACCGGGGAGCTGTTTTTT.

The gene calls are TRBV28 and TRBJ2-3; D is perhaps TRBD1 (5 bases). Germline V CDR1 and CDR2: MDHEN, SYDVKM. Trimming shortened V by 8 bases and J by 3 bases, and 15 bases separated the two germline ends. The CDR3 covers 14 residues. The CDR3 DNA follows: TGTGCCAGCCAACTGGGGCGGAAGACAGATACGCAGTATTTT. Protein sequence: CASQLGRKTDTQYF. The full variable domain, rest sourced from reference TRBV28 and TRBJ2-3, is DVKVTQSSRYLVKRTGEKVFLECVQDMDHENMFWYRQDPGLGLRLIYFSYDVKMKEKGDIPEGYSVSREKKERFSLILESASTNQTSMYLCASQLGRKTDTQYFGPGTRLTVL.

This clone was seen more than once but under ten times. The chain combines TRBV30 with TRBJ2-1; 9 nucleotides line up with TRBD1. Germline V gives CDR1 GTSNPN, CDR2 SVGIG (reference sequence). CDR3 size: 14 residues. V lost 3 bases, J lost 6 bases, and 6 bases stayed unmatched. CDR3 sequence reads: CAWSLQGAVNEQFF. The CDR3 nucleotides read TGTGCCTGGAGCCTACAGGGGGCGGTCAATGAGCAGTTCTTC.